This T cell receptor beta chain was identified in a study of tumor T cells in aggressive B-cell lymphoma. The CDR3 contains 12 residues. From germline, CDR1 is SQVTM and CDR2 ANQGSEA. V was trimmed by 2 bases and J by 6 bases, leaving 9 bases between them. Here immunoSEQ multiplex PCR was the method, and the copy in TCRdb shows in-frame clones only, minus some. The sample has a few thousand clones, roughly 94% seen once. Input material: tumor tissue. The rearrangement joins TRBV29-1 to TRBJ2-3, with D tentatively TRBD2 (6 bases). This TCR came from an adult with diffuse large B cell lymphoma. The CDR3 nucleotides read TGCAGCGTTGAACCCCTAGCGGATACGCAGTATTTT. As protein: CSVEPLADTQYF.